The 5 T cell receptor beta chains listed next were all sequenced from one sample in a study of early T cells in non-severe SARS-CoV-2 infection. MiXCR, applied by TCRdb to the 5' RACE reads, yields one record per CDR3 protein. The sample includes more than 60,000 distinct CDR3 sequences, roughly 13% of them seen just once. The sequenced sample consisted of whole blood. These receptors were obtained from an adult who was a healthcare worker with PCR-confirmed SARS-CoV-2 infection or an uninfected control (not recorded which).

V usage is TRBV11-2 and J usage is TRBJ2-5; D is undetermined. This CDR3 spans 15 amino acids. The V and J ends lost 0 bases and 2 bases respectively, with 10 bases between them. Germline lookup yields CDR1 SGHAT and CDR2 FQNNGV. Here the CDR3 DNA reads TGTGCCAGCAGCTTAGATCGGCTGGTTCAAGAGACCCAGTACTTC. It encodes CASSLDRLVQETQYF.

This clonotype was seen more than once but under ten times. The chain has TRBV7-9 and TRBJ1-5; D unclear. The V gene's germline CDR1 is SEHNR and CDR2 FQNEAQ (reference sequence). This CDR3 spans 15 amino acids. Deletions cut 5 bases from V and 2 bases from J, with 13 bases between. CDR3 amino acids: CASSVSDTGNQPQHF. The DNA for the CDR3 is TGTGCCAGCAGCGTATCCGATACGGGCAATCAGCCCCAGCATTTT.

This chain uses TRBV20-1 with TRBJ1-2, with 9 bases identical to TRBD1. The germline CDR1 and CDR2 sequences are DFQATT and SNEGSKA (reference sequence). Germline trimming cut 0 bases from V and 7 bases from J; bases unmatched to any gene: 12. CDR3 length: 16 amino acids. The CDR3 sequence is CSARDLGTGIFSGYTF. CDR3 nucleotides: TGCAGTGCTAGAGATCTGGGGACAGGGATTTTCTCTGGCTACACCTTC.

This clonotype was counted only a few times. The rearrangement uses TRBV27 and TRBJ1-6; weak D call: TRBD1 (5 bases). Trimming took off 6 bases at V and 2 bases at J, with 14 bases between the two ends. The CDR3 has 16 residues. CDR1 MNHEY and CDR2 SMNVEV come from the germline V gene (reference sequence). The CDR3 sequence is CASRDPGRAYNSPLHF. The CDR3 DNA follows: TGTGCCAGCAGGGATCCAGGGCGGGCCTATAATTCACCCCTCCACTTT.

This clonotype was detected many times. This rearrangement joins TRBV29-1 to TRBJ2-5; D assignment may be TRBD1 or TRBD2 (5 bases each). The CDR3 consists of 13 residues. Germline V gene data show CDR1 as SQVTM and CDR2 as ANQGSEA. V lost 3 bases, J lost 1 base, and 9 bases lay in between. CDR3 DNA: TGCAGCGTTGAGGGACGGGTCCAAGAGACCCAGTACTTC. This gives the protein CSVEGRVQETQYF.